This is a list of T cell receptor beta chains from one sample in a study of human T cells and chemical hapten exposure. MiXCR was run by TCRdb on the RACE reads, yielding one entry per CDR3 protein. The table records approximately 350,000 distinct CDR3 sequences, around 6.9% of them present only once. The specimen was whole blood, collected in connection with sensitization to the hapten diphenylcyclopropenone (DPC). These receptors all stem from a woman between 18 and 29 years old with alopecia areata. Some clones in this sample may be carry-over from other donors' samples. Each CDR3 is given with its conserved first and last residue. The order of the fields is V gene, D gene, clone size, J gene, CDR3 protein, CDR3 DNA. A D gene is named only where the DNA matches it firmly. Size values are once, few and many counts, or a class for expanded clones, and some rows have none.

TRBV6-2/TRBV6-3	.	many	TRBJ1-1	CASSPDNRNTEAFF	TGTGCCAGCAGCCCAGACAACCGGAACACTGAAGCTTTCTTT
TRBV20-1	TRBD1	many	TRBJ2-7	CSAGRGQGYEQYF	TGCAGTGCCGGCCGGGGACAGGGTTACGAGCAGTACTTC
TRBV7-2	TRBD2	many	TRBJ2-1	CASSLRDSASGGTQFF	TGTGCCAGCAGCTTACGGGACTCGGCTAGCGGGGGGACTCAGTTCTTC
TRBV7-2	.	many	TRBJ1-5	CASSLVTGGGGQPQHF	TGTGCCAGCAGCTTAGTGACGGGGGGCGGAGGGCAGCCCCAGCATTTT
TRBV6-5	TRBD2	.	TRBJ2-7	CASSYMGLGYEQYF	TGTGCCAGCAGTTATATGGGACTAGGGTACGAGCAGTACTTC
TRBV24-1	.	.	TRBJ1-5	CATSAMDTPQHF	TGTGCCACCAGTGCTATGGACACTCCCCAGCATTTT
TRBV12-3/TRBV12-4	TRBD1	few	TRBJ2-2	CASSLRGGPTGELFF	TGTGCCAGCAGTTTAAGAGGGGGCCCCACCGGGGAGCTGTTTTTT
TRBV12-5	.	.	TRBJ1-1	CASGLTEINTEAFF	TGTGCTAGTGGCTTGACAGAGATAAACACTGAAGCTTTCTTT
TRBV20-1	TRBD2	many	TRBJ2-3	CSARTSGGTDTQYF	TGCAGTGCTAGAACTAGCGGGGGGACGGATACGCAGTATTTT
TRBV5-1	.	.	TRBJ2-2	CASSEGSTANTGELFF	TGCGCCAGCAGCGAAGGTTCGACCGCGAACACCGGGGAGCTGTTTTTT
TRBV10-3	.	.	TRBJ2-2	CAISEGSGAVGELFF	TGTGCCATCAGTGAGGGGTCCGGGGCCGTCGGGGAGCTGTTTTTT
TRBV12-3/TRBV12-4	.	.	TRBJ2-3	CASSIDGRTDTQYF	TGTGCCAGCAGTATCGACGGACGCACAGATACGCAGTATTTT
TRBV11-2	.	many	TRBJ1-5	CASSGRDNQPQHF	TGTGCCAGCAGCGGCCGGGACAATCAGCCCCAGCATTTT
TRBV7-2	TRBD1	few	TRBJ1-2	CASSTYRQGGGGYTF	TGTGCCAGCAGCACTTATCGACAGGGTGGAGGGGGCTACACCTTC
TRBV6-6	TRBD2	.	TRBJ2-7	CASSSGGAIEQYF	TGTGCCAGCAGTAGCGGGGGGGCCATTGAGCAGTACTTC
TRBV5-4	.	.	TRBJ2-1	CASSDQTNGGNEQFF	TGTGCCAGCAGCGACCAAACAAACGGAGGCAATGAGCAGTTCTTC
TRBV18	TRBD1	few	TRBJ2-7	CASSPTIGTGEEQYF	TGTGCCAGCTCGCCCACCATTGGGACAGGAGAAGAGCAGTACTTC
TRBV6-2/TRBV6-3	.	few	TRBJ1-4	CASSTGPKLFF	TGTGCCAGCAGTACCGGACCTAAACTGTTTTTT